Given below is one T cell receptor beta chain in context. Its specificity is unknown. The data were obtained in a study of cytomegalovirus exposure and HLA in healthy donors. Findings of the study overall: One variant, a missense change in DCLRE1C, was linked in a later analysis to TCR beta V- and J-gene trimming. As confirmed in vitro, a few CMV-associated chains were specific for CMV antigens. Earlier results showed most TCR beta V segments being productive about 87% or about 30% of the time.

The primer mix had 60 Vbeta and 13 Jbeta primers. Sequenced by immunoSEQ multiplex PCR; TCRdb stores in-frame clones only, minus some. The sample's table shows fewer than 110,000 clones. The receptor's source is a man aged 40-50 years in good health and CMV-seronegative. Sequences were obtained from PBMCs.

The CDR3 sequence is CASGLAVGETQYF. The CDR3 bases are TGTGCCAGTGGGCTAGCTGTGGGAGAGACCCAGTACTTC. V is TRBV19 and J is TRBJ2-5; possible D gene TRBD2, 5 bases. Trimming removed 8 bases from V and 4 bases from J, with 14 bases in between. This CDR3 spans 13 amino acids. Germline values: CDR1 LNHDA, CDR2 SQIVND (reference sequence).